Presented here are 16 T cell receptor beta chains from one specimen sequenced in a study of blood T cell repertoires in COVID-19. The protocol was immunoSEQ multiplex PCR, while the TCRdb copy is restricted to in-frame clones and leaves out a portion. The sample gives around 300,000 clones, 83% of which show up once; roughly 10% is in the top ten. Sequences were obtained from peripheral blood. The receptors were gathered from a woman between 50 and 59 years old who had recovered from COVID-19.

The sample holds one count of this clone. The chain joins TRBV6-5 to TRBJ1-6; tentatively, D is TRBD1 (5 bases). Germline-derived CDR1 and CDR2 are MNHEY and SVGAGI. CDR3 length: 13 amino acids. Deletions cut 6 bases from V and 4 bases from J, with 7 bases between. The CDR3 DNA is TGTGCCAGCAGACAGGATTATAATTCACCCCTCCACTTT. Protein product: CASRQDYNSPLHF.

V gene TRBV27 combines with J gene TRBJ2-3; D gene ambiguous. The CDR3 covers 14 residues. Trimming shortened V by 5 bases and J by 0 bases, and 9 bases separated the two germline ends. Germline V lookup: CDR1 MNHEY, CDR2 SMNVEV (reference sequence). CDR3 sequence: CASSPTLSTDTQYF. The CDR3 DNA sequence: TGTGCCAGCAGTCCGACACTTAGCACAGATACGCAGTATTTT.

CDR3 DNA: TGCGCCAGCAGCTTGGCCCTCACTAGGATGTACCAAGAGACCCAGTACTTC. Residues: CASSLALTRMYQETQYF. The rearrangement joins TRBV5-1 to TRBJ2-5, with D tentatively TRBD2 (5 bases). The V end lost 0 bases, the J end lost 0 bases, and 15 bases lay between the germline ends. The CDR3 is 17 residues long. The germline V gene encodes CDR1 SGHRS and CDR2 YFSETQ.

The J gene is TRBJ1-4, the V gene TRBV15, with 9 bases matching TRBD1. V lost 11 bases, J lost 8 bases, and 18 bases stayed unmatched. The CDR3 runs to 16 residues. The germline gives CDR1 LNHNV, CDR2 YYDKDF (reference sequence). The CDR3 is CAARRRVGTGYEKLFF. In DNA form, the CDR3 reads TGTGCCGCAAGGAGGAGGGTGGGGACAGGGTACGAAAAACTGTTTTTT.

CDR3 coding DNA: TGTGCCAGCAGCTTAGGGCAGGCATCCACTGAAGCTTTCTTT. Its translation: CASSLGQASTEAFF. The chain employs TRBV11-2 and TRBJ1-1, with D hard to call. Trimming pared 1 base from V and 4 bases from J, leaving 10 bases between. The germline V gene encodes CDR1 SGHAT and CDR2 FQNNGV. CDR3 length: 14 amino acids.

This chain connects TRBV6-1 to TRBJ2-5, with D hard to call. Germline values: CDR1 MNHNS, CDR2 SASEGT. This CDR3 has 15 residues. Trimming stripped 0 bases from V and 5 bases from J, with 13 bases between. The CDR3 sequence is CASSEASRRVETQYF. DNA of the CDR3: TGTGCCAGCAGTGAAGCCTCTCGGAGAGTGGAGACCCAGTACTTC.

The rearrangement uses TRBV4-2 and TRBJ2-2; 12 bases are shared with TRBD2. Germline V gene lookup returns CDR1 LGHNA and CDR2 YNFKEQ. This CDR3 has 16 residues. Unmatched junction bases numbered 6, after V lost 4 bases and J lost 6 bases. The CDR3 sequence is CASSPAASGGAGELFF. In DNA, the CDR3 is TGTGCCAGCAGCCCGGCGGCTAGCGGGGGGGCCGGGGAGCTGTTTTTT.

The chain employs TRBV6-2 or TRBV6-3 and TRBJ2-5; 10 bases map to TRBD2. The CDR3 spans 15 residues. With 2 bases clipped from V and 4 bases from J, the junction kept 4 bases outside the gene matches. The germline V gene has CDR1 MNHEY and CDR2 SVGEGT. CDR3 loop: CASSYPAGGPETQYF. The CDR3 nucleotides are TGTGCCAGCAGTTACCCAGCGGGAGGGCCAGAGACCCAGTACTTC.

The V gene is TRBV24-1, the J gene TRBJ2-5, with TRBD1 matching over 11 bases. V shed 4 bases and J 5 bases; nucleotides not matched to a gene: 5. Germline lookup yields CDR1 KGHDR and CDR2 SFDVKD. This CDR3 has 15 amino acids. The DNA for the CDR3 is TGTGCCACCAGTGAACGGACAGGGGGCATGGAGACCCAGTACTTC. Its translation is CATSERTGGMETQYF.

The CDR3, as DNA: TGCAGCGCAATGGCCGAATACGAGCAGTACTTC. It yields the protein CSAMAEYEQYF. The genes are TRBV29-1 and TRBJ2-7; unclear D gene. CDR1 is SQVTM, CDR2 ANQGSEA, per germline. This CDR3 has 11 residues. V was pared by 7 bases and J by 4 bases, with 11 bases between.

The chain recombines TRBV27 with TRBJ2-5, with D perhaps matching TRBD1 (6 bases). Trimming removed 10 bases at V and 3 bases at J, with 21 bases between. The CDR3 consists of 15 residues. Per germline, CDR1 MNHEY and CDR2 SMNVEV (reference sequence). The CDR3 here is CATSSNGAGEETQYF. In DNA, the CDR3 is TGTGCCACCTCCTCAAATGGGGCAGGGGAAGAGACCCAGTACTTC.

The chain links TRBV28 to TRBJ1-4; the D gene is possibly TRBD1 (6 bases). Germline-derived CDR1 and CDR2 are MDHEN and SYDVKM. The V end lost 3 bases, the J end lost 3 bases, and 26 bases lay between the germline ends. This CDR3 has 20 residues. In DNA form, the CDR3 reads TGTGCCAGCAGTTTCTACCCCCACAGGGCCCGGGGCCGAGCTAATGAAAAACTGTTTTTT. Encoded protein: CASSFYPHRARGRANEKLFF.

The rearrangement links TRBV29-1 to TRBJ2-3, with TRBD1 matching over 9 bases. The length of the CDR3 is 15 residues. CDR1 SQVTM and CDR2 ANQGSEA come from the germline V gene. V dropped 7 bases and J dropped 0; count of bases not matched to a gene: 8. This CDR3 reads CSAARGTGSTDTQYF. The DNA for the CDR3 is TGCAGCGCCGCACGGGGGACAGGGAGCACAGATACGCAGTATTTT.

The chain couples TRBV3-1 (or the pseudogene TRBV3-2) to TRBJ2-2; 12 bases are a match to TRBD1. Per germline, CDR1 LGHDT and CDR2 YNNKEL (reference sequence). The trim removed 3 bases at V and 6 bases at J, leaving 8 bases unmatched. The CDR3 covers 17 residues. The CDR3 bases are TGTGCCAGCAGCCAGAGTTCGGGACAGGGGGCCTCCGGGGAGCTGTTTTTT. The encoded protein is CASSQSSGQGASGELFF.

This clone was observed once. The V and J genes are TRBV18 and TRBJ1-3; tentative D call: TRBD1 (5 bases). Per germline, CDR1 KGHSH and CDR2 LQKENI. Trimming removed 1 base from V and 0 bases from J, with 10 bases in between. CDR3 length: 16 residues. This CDR3 is CASSPRAGNSGNTIYF. The CDR3, as DNA: TGTGCCAGCTCACCACGTGCAGGGAACTCTGGAAACACCATATATTTT.

The CDR3 region is CASSRRSSYEQYF. CDR3 coding DNA: TGTGCCAGCTCCCGAAGGAGCTCCTACGAGCAGTACTTC. The rearrangement joins TRBV3-1 (or the pseudogene TRBV3-2) to TRBJ2-7; unclear D gene. V lost 8 bases, J lost 0 bases, and 11 bases lay in between. The germline gives CDR1 LGHDT, CDR2 YNNKEL (reference sequence). This CDR3 has 13 amino acids.